The 21 T cell receptor beta chains below all came from one sample that was sequenced in a study of T cells in Graves' hyperthyroidism and ophthalmopathy. RNA transcripts provided the source from which TCR beta CDR3 regions were amplified. First-round RT-PCR of the TCR CDR3 relied on the HTBI primer set. TCRdb independently ran MiXCR on the multiplex PCR reads; one entry per CDR3 protein. The repertoire holds a few hundred thousand distinct CDR3 sequences, with over 20% as singletons. The sequenced sample was blood. These receptors all stem from a woman aged 45-59 years with Graves' hyperthyroidism.

The chain combines TRBV20-1 with TRBJ2-6; 8 bases map to TRBD1. J was trimmed by 2 bases and V by 0 bases; bases with no gene match: 6. The length of the CDR3 is 17 residues. Per the germline V gene, CDR1 is DFQATT and CDR2 is SNEGSKA (reference sequence). The CDR3 DNA reads as TGCAGTGCTAGAGATCCGATGACAGGGGCTGGGGCCAACGTCCTGACTTTC. Its protein product is CSARDPMTGAGANVLTF.

This clonotype was detected a few times. This may arise from a read error, as a much more abundant clone is one base away. The CDR3 loop is CASSEVMAHAEAFF. The CDR3 DNA reads TGTGCCAGCAGTGAAGTGATGGCCCACGCTGAAGCTTTCTTT. V gene TRBV2 combines with J gene TRBJ1-1, with D unresolved. The CDR3 contains 14 residues. Germline CDR1 reads SNHLY; CDR2 reads FYNNEI. V was pared by 1 base and J by 6 bases, with 12 bases between.

This clonotype was seen only a few times. The chain joins TRBV7-9 to TRBJ2-6; 9 bases fit TRBD1. V lost 3 bases to trimming and J lost 1 base; unmatched junction nucleotides: 4. The CDR3 contains 17 residues. Germline V lookup: CDR1 SEHNR, CDR2 FQNEAQ (reference sequence). DNA of the CDR3: TGTGCCAGCAGCTTGGACAGGGGTTCTTCTGGGGCCAACGTCCTGACTTTC. Translating it yields CASSLDRGSSGANVLTF.

This clonotype was observed a handful of times. Without the conserved terminal phenylalanine or tryptophan, this CDR3 likely stems from a read error. The V and J genes are TRBV20-1 and TRBJ1-5; D is uncertain. CDR1 and CDR2 (germline): DFQATT, SNEGSKA (reference sequence). This CDR3 region has 13 residues. Trimming took off 0 bases at V and 3 bases at J, with 6 bases between the two ends. CDR3 DNA: TGCAGTGCTAGAGAGACGGCCAATCAGCCCCAGCATCTT. Translated: CSARETANQPQHL.

This clonotype was observed many times. The chain combines TRBV5-6 with TRBJ2-3; maybe TRBD2 (6 bases). CDR3 length equals 14 residues. Trimming pared 1 base from V and 4 bases from J, leaving 10 bases between. Germline assignment: CDR1 SGHDT and CDR2 YYEEEE. The CDR3 here is CASSLTGVADTQYF. The CDR3 DNA reads as TGTGCCAGCAGCTTGACGGGAGTAGCAGATACGCAGTATTTT. Drawing the rest from reference TRBV5-6 and TRBJ2-3, the complete variable domain is DAGVTQSPTHLIKTRGQQVTLRCSPKSGHDTVSWYQQALGQGPQFIFQYYEEEERQRGNFPDRFSGHQFPNYSSELNVNALLLGDSALYLCASSLTGVADTQYFGPGTRLTVL.

This chain joins TRBV20-1 and TRBJ1-5; no reliable D call. The CDR3 has 17 residues. Trimming cost V 3 bases and J 2 bases, with 20 bases left between them. The V gene's germline CDR1 is DFQATT and CDR2 SNEGSKA (reference sequence). CDR3 nucleotide sequence: TGCAGTGCTAGTAGTGGGCAGCAGTTTGGGGGCAATCAGCCCCAGCATTTT. This sequence encodes CSASSGQQFGGNQPQHF.

This clonotype was observed at least ten times. The chain employs TRBV20-1 and TRBJ2-7; 10 bases are shared with TRBD2. V dropped 1 base and J dropped 5; count of bases not matched to a gene: 8. CDR1 and CDR2 from the germline V gene are DFQATT and SNEGSKA (reference sequence). This CDR3 contains 15 residues. CDR3 sequence (DNA): TGCAGTGCTAGAGTTAAGGCTAGCGGGAGTGACGAGCAGTACTTC. It encodes CSARVKASGSDEQYF.

As regards this clonotype: A junction end diverges from the germline sequence, so it may reflect a read error. This chain links TRBV28 with TRBJ2-4; tentatively, D is TRBD1 (6 bases). The CDR3 sequence is 15 residues long. Germline CDR1 and CDR2: MDHEN and SYDVKM. This chain's CDR3 is CAGSLPGTLTRIQYF. CDR3 nucleotides: TGTGCCGGCAGTTTACCCGGGACATTAACTCGGATTCAGTACTTC.

This clonotype came up many times. The chain carries TRBV24-1 and TRBJ1-2; perhaps TRBD1 as D (5 bases). CDR1 is KGHDR and CDR2 is SFDVKD in the germline V gene. The CDR3 is 13 residues long. The ends were cut back, 9 bases at V and 2 bases at J, with 12 bases in the middle. As DNA, the CDR3 is TGTGCCACCTCCTCACGGGGGAACTATGGCTACACCTTC. It translates to CATSSRGNYGYTF.

This clonotype appeared many times. This chain connects TRBV27 to TRBJ1-5; unclear D gene. V lost 4 bases to trimming and J lost 0 bases, with 7 bases between them. Germline loops: CDR1 MNHEY, CDR2 SMNVEV (reference sequence). The CDR3 runs to 14 residues. The CDR3 DNA follows: TGTGCCAGCAGTTCTCTTTATAGCAATCAGCCCCAGCATTTT. Its protein is CASSSLYSNQPQHF.

The DNA for the CDR3 is TGCAGTGCTAGGGGGGGGGCCGGAGAGACCCAGTACTTC. As protein: CSARGGAGETQYF. The chain carries TRBV20-1 and TRBJ2-5, with D possibly TRBD2 on 7 matching bases. V was shortened by 3 bases and J by 4 bases, with 12 bases between the two germline ends. The CDR3 loop spans 13 amino acids. Germline assignment: CDR1 DFQATT and CDR2 SNEGSKA (reference sequence).

V gene TRBV20-1 combines with J gene TRBJ2-1, with a possible D match to TRBD1 (6 bases). Per the germline V gene, CDR1 is DFQATT and CDR2 is SNEGSKA (reference sequence). CDR3 length: 14 residues. Deletions cut 5 bases from V and 2 bases from J, with 13 bases between. This CDR3 is CSASVGTTYNEQFF. CDR3 bases: TGCAGTGCTTCGGTGGGGACAACCTACAATGAGCAGTTCTTC.

This clonotype came up many times. The V and J genes are TRBV12-3 or TRBV12-4 and TRBJ1-1, with D unclear. The CDR3 length is 16 residues. Trimming stripped 7 bases from V and 0 bases from J, with 18 bases between. CDR3: CASILKLRPVNTEAFF. CDR3 sequence (DNA): TGTGCCAGCATCTTAAAACTCCGACCCGTGAACACTGAAGCTTTCTTT.

This clonotype was detected ten times or more. The V gene is TRBV5-8, the J gene TRBJ1-1; 11 bases are shared with TRBD1. The CDR3 has 16 amino acids. Germline loops: CDR1 SGHTS, CDR2 YDEGEE. J was trimmed by 4 bases and V by 4 bases; bases with no gene match: 9. CDR3 amino acids: CASSLYGTGGSTEAFF. CDR3 bases: TGTGCCAGCAGCCTATACGGGACAGGGGGTAGCACTGAAGCTTTCTTT. The full variable domain, its missing parts supplied by reference TRBV5-8 and TRBJ1-1, is EAGVTQSPTHLIKTRGQQATLRCSPISGHTSVYWYQQALGLGLQFLLWYDEGEERNRGNFPPRFSGRQFPNYSSELNVNALELEDSALYLCASSLYGTGGSTEAFFGQGTRLTVV.

The rearrangement links TRBV19 to TRBJ2-7, with D possibly matching TRBD1 (5 bases). The CDR3 is 13 amino acids. Germline CDR1 reads LNHDA; CDR2 reads SQIVND (reference sequence). V was cut by 6 bases and J by 4 bases, with 13 bases left in between. The CDR3 DNA follows: TGTGCCAGTAGCCCTCAGGGATTGTACGAGCAGTACTTC. Amino acids: CASSPQGLYEQYF.

V usage is TRBV12-3 or TRBV12-4 and J usage is TRBJ1-1; maybe TRBD1 (6 bases). Trimming left V 6 bases short and J 11 bases short, with 16 bases between. CDR3 length equals 12 residues. The CDR3, as DNA: TGTGCCAGCAGCCCTCGGAGGACAGTGGCTTTCTTT. Its protein product is CASSPRRTVAFF.

This clonotype occurred many times. The chain couples TRBV20-1 to TRBJ1-1, with D tentatively TRBD1 (6 bases). The CDR3 totals 13 residues. CDR1 is DFQATT and CDR2 is SNEGSKA in the germline V gene (reference sequence). Trimming cost V 5 bases and J 2 bases, with 12 bases left between them. This CDR3 is CSALGQPNTEAFF. Written as DNA, the CDR3 is TGCAGTGCTCTCGGACAGCCCAACACTGAAGCTTTCTTT.

This clonotype was recorded at least ten times. The chain is built from TRBV3-1 and TRBJ1-1, with D uncertain. The germline V and J ends were trimmed by 1 base and 9 bases, with 9 bases remaining between them. This CDR3 is 12 amino acids long. The germline V gene has CDR1 LGHDT and CDR2 YNNKEL (reference sequence). As DNA, the CDR3 is TGTGCCAGCAGCCAAGGGGGTTTGCAAGCTTTCTTT. Amino acid sequence: CASSQGGLQAFF.

This clonotype was counted between two and nine times. The rearrangement joins TRBV5-5 to TRBJ1-5; 8 bases are shared with TRBD1. The CDR3 covers 17 residues. Germline loops: CDR1 SGHKS, CDR2 YYEKEE (reference sequence). J lost 2 bases, V lost 4 bases, and 11 bases had no gene match. Here the CDR3 DNA reads TGTGCCAGCAGCCCCGGGTCAGGACAGGGTGGCAATCAGCCCCAGCATTTT. Amino acids: CASSPGSGQGGNQPQHF.

V is TRBV28 and J is TRBJ2-1, with D possibly being TRBD2 (6 bases). CDR1 is MDHEN, CDR2 SYDVKM, per germline. The CDR3 has 15 amino acids. V was trimmed by 8 bases and J by 0 bases, leaving 14 bases between them. The CDR3 bases are TGTGCCAGCTCTCTGGGAGGCCTCTCCTACAATGAGCAGTTCTTC. This gives the protein CASSLGGLSYNEQFF. The full variable domain, in which reference TRBV28 and TRBJ2-1 provide the parts outside the CDR3, is DVKVTQSSRYLVKRTGEKVFLECVQDMDHENMFWYRQDPGLGLRLIYFSYDVKMKEKGDIPEGYSVSREKKERFSLILESASTNQTSMYLCASSLGGLSYNEQFFGPGTRLTVL.

This clonotype was seen at least ten times. The chain uses TRBV30 and TRBJ1-2; 9 nucleotides align to TRBD1. The V gene's germline CDR1 is GTSNPN and CDR2 SVGIG (reference sequence). This CDR3 region has 15 residues. The V segment lost 3 bases and the J segment 8 bases; nucleotides outside the gene matches: 13. The DNA of the CDR3 is TGTGCCTGGAGATTAACAGGGGGCGCGGTAGGGGGCTACACCTTC. Protein: CAWRLTGGAVGGYTF.